The 14 T cell receptor beta chains in this list originate from one sample, sequenced in a study of Graves' ophthalmopathy and Graves' hyperthyroidism. Beta-chain TCR CDR3 regions were amplified from RNA transcripts. An opening RT-PCR round employed HTBI primers and preceded a second-round multiplex PCR. Each CDR3 protein is one row after TCRdb ran MiXCR on the multiplex PCR reads. The sample lists hundreds of thousands of distinct CDR3 sequences, about two fifths occurring once. Sequenced material: peripheral blood. All receptors come from an adult man with Graves' ophthalmopathy.

This chain connects TRBV6-5 to TRBJ2-2; D is perhaps TRBD2 (5 bases). Trimming took 7 bases from V and 7 from J, leaving 22 bases between them. The CDR3 length is 16 residues. Per the germline V gene, CDR1 is MNHEY and CDR2 is SVGAGI. In nucleotides, the CDR3 is TGTGCCAGCACCTCGAGAGGGCTCGGAGGTAACGGGGAGCTGTTTTTT. Its protein is CASTSRGLGGNGELFF.

The chain recombines TRBV2 with TRBJ2-5, with TRBD1 as a possible D gene (5 bases). With the DNA end fitting TRBJ2-1 better, the J assignment may be wrong. This CDR3 spans 13 amino acids. Germline CDR1 SNHLY, CDR2 FYNNEI. The CDR3 nucleotides are TGTGCCAGCAGTGTAGACAGAGACAATGAGCAGTTCTTC. Protein: CASSVDRDNEQFF.

On this clonotype: Without the conserved terminal phenylalanine or tryptophan, this CDR3 likely stems from a read error. The chain is built from TRBV2 and TRBJ1-2, with unresolved D. The CDR3 extends over 13 amino acids. CDR1 SNHLY and CDR2 FYNNEI come from the germline V gene. V lost 6 bases, J lost 8 bases, and 16 bases lay in between. The CDR3 DNA reads TGTGCCAGCAGGTTGGTTGCAGGTCAAGGCTACACCCTC. It is translated as CASRLVAGQGYTL.

There are many counts of this clonotype. V is TRBV9 and J is TRBJ1-2; 7 nucleotides align to TRBD1. The CDR3 consists of 14 residues. The germline V gene has CDR1 SGDLS and CDR2 YYNGEE. The ends lost 4 bases at V and 6 bases at J; junction bases unmatched: 9. CDR3 in amino acids: CASSPRTGMDGYTF. The CDR3 DNA follows: TGTGCCAGCAGCCCCCGGACAGGAATGGATGGCTACACCTTC.

V is TRBV27 and J is TRBJ2-7, with 9 positions matching TRBD1. Germline values: CDR1 MNHEY, CDR2 SMNVEV (reference sequence). The CDR3 contains 14 residues. The J segment lost 8 bases and the V segment lost 6 bases, leaving 11 bases of the junction unmatched. CDR3 protein: CASSPSGQGAQQYF. The CDR3 nucleotides are TGTGCCAGCAGCCCCTCGGGACAGGGAGCACAGCAGTACTTC.

This clonotype was counted many times. The rearrangement links TRBV4-1 to TRBJ2-5, with D unclear. Germline CDR1 MGHRA, CDR2 YSYEKL. The CDR3 covers 12 residues. V was pared by 0 bases and J by 7 bases, with 6 bases between. CDR3 DNA: TGCGCCAGCAGCCAAGACCGTGGGACCCAGTACTTC. This sequence encodes CASSQDRGTQYF.

Details on this clonotype: This may be a read error, as it is one base from a much larger clone. The rearrangement links TRBV7-9 to TRBJ2-5; the match to TRBD2 covers 10 bases. This CDR3 is built from 15 residues. The germline gives CDR1 SEHNR, CDR2 FQNEAQ (reference sequence). In DNA, the CDR3 is TGTGCCAGCGCAAAAGCGGGGGGGCTCGGAGAGACCCAGTGCTTC. Protein product: CASAKAGGLGETQCF.

Ten or more counts support this clonotype. The J gene is TRBJ1-6, the V gene TRBV7-6; D possibly corresponds to TRBD1 (6 bases). The CDR3 sequence is 16 residues long. CDR1 is SGHVS, CDR2 FNYEAQ, per germline. V gave up 2 bases and J gave up 5 bases, with 13 bases separating them. DNA for the CDR3: TGTGCCAGCAGCTTATCGAGCAGGGGACATAATTCACCCCTCCACTTT. It specifies CASSLSSRGHNSPLHF.

As concerns this clonotype: A junction end diverges from the germline sequence, so it may reflect a read error. The V call is TRBV9, the J call TRBJ2-5; D not certain. The CDR3 is 17 residues long. Germline V lookup: CDR1 SGDLS, CDR2 YYNGEE. This chain's CDR3 is CASSLGNFPGPQETQYF. The CDR3 DNA is TGCGCCAGCAGCCTAGGGAATTTTCCGGGCCCTCAAGAGACCCAGTACTTC.

This clonotype has ten or more counts. The chain has TRBV7-2 and TRBJ1-6, with D maybe TRBD1 (6 bases). CDR1 is SGHTA and CDR2 is FQGNSA in the germline V gene. V was pared by 5 bases and J by 9 bases, with 11 bases between. This CDR3 comprises 13 residues. The CDR3 sequence is CASSRDTFSPLHF. The DNA of the CDR3 is TGTGCCAGCAGCCGGGACACGTTTTCACCCCTCCACTTT.

This chain links TRBV29-1 with TRBJ1-5; 7 bases map to TRBD1. This CDR3 is built from 12 residues. J gave up 11 bases and V 1 base, and 5 bases lay outside the gene matches. The germline gives CDR1 SQVTM, CDR2 ANQGSEA. CDR3 in amino acids: CSVEGQGETQHF. As DNA, the CDR3 is TGCAGCGTTGAAGGCCAGGGGGAGACCCAGCATTTT.

This clonotype was seen at least ten times. V and J are TRBV4-1 and TRBJ2-5, with D hard to call. Germline CDR1 reads MGHRA; CDR2 reads YSYEKL. V was trimmed by 4 bases and J by 5 bases, leaving 11 bases between them. The CDR3 is made up of 13 amino acids. CDR3 loop: CASSPYPRETQYF. The DNA of the CDR3 is TGCGCCAGCAGCCCTTATCCCCGGGAGACCCAGTACTTC.

CDR3 DNA sequence: TGTGCCAGCAGCCTTTCTCGGAATGAAAAACTGTTTTTT. As protein: CASSLSRNEKLFF. This chain uses TRBV7-4 with TRBJ1-4; D not certain. The ends were cut back, 5 bases at V and 5 bases at J, with 9 bases in the middle. Per the germline V gene, CDR1 is SGHVT and CDR2 is SQSDAQ. CDR3 length: 13 amino acids.

This clonotype appeared once. J is TRBJ2-3 and V is TRBV19; no reliable D call. V lost 0 bases and J 2 bases, leaving 9 bases between the germline ends. From germline, CDR1 is LNHDA and CDR2 SQIVND (reference sequence). The CDR3 contains 15 residues. As DNA, the CDR3 is TGTGCCAGTAGTATAGATCTTGCTATCACAGATACGCAGTATTTT. Its translation: CASSIDLAITDTQYF.